This T cell receptor (beta chain) was sequenced for a study of chemoradiotherapy in HPV16-positive cancers. Overall study: Candidate HPV-specific T-cell clones and common TCR motifs came from functional assays in a couple of HPV16-positive patients. Study-level points and caveats: Candidate HPV-specific clones and E7-related TCR motifs grew in tumor during treatment. HPV-responsive T-cell expansion during chemoradiotherapy was linked to improved recurrence-free survival in HPV16-positive patients.

Remarks on this clone: Its antigen is unknown.

Produced via immunoSEQ multiplex PCR; TCRdb's table is partial and in-frame only. The table includes about 67,000 clones, approximately 91% detected once. Looked up from germline, CDR1 is MDHEN and CDR2 is SYDVKM. CDR3 length equals 16 residues. Trimming removed 5 bases from V and 5 bases from J; junction bases left unmatched: 12. Specimen: blood, collected from a patient who underwent chemoradiotherapy. The TCR comes from a human donor with HPV-associated anogenital cancer. The rearrangement links TRBV28 to TRBJ1-1, with TRBD1 identical over 9 bases. CDR3 bases: TGTGCCAGCAGTCTATTGACAGGGGGAGGTGGAACTGAAGCTTTCTTT. This gives the protein CASSLLTGGGGTEAFF.